This T cell receptor beta chain emerged from a study of shared clonotypes between healthy human individuals. Produced via immunoSEQ multiplex PCR; TCRdb's table is partial and in-frame only. The sample has approximately 2,000,000 clones; 90% to 95% are singletons. Study outcomes and limitations: Non-shared clonotypes showed lower generation probabilities than clonotypes common to all four donors. It was only blood that was sampled, and tissue repertoires likely differ.

Comments on this clone: As yet, its antigen is unknown.

V gave up 8 bases and J gave up 2 bases; unmatched junction bases: 4. The CDR3 spans 13 residues. Germline CDR1 reads LNHNV; CDR2 reads YYDKDF (reference sequence). CD45RO-negative cells were positively selected for CCR7, leaving out terminally differentiated effector memory CD45RA+ cells. The sequencing input was naive CD8+ T cells from PBMCs. The J gene is TRBJ2-3, the V gene TRBV15, with 7 bases that match TRBD1. This receptor was identified in a man aged 18 to 35 in good health. Some clones in this sample may be carry-over from other donors' samples. CDR3 sequence (DNA): TGTGCCACCGCCGGGACAGACACAGATACGCAGTATTTT. Translation: CATAGTDTDTQYF.